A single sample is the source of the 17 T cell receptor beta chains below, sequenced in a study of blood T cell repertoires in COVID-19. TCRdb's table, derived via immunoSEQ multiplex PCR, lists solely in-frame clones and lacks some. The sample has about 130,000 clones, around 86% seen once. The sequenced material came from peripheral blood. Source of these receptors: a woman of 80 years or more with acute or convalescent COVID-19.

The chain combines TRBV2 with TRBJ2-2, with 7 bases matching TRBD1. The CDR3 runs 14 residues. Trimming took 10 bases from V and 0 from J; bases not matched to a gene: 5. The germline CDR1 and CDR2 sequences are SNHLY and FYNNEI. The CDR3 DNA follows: TGTGCCACCAGGACAGGACCGAACACCGGGGAGCTGTTTTTT. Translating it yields CATRTGPNTGELFF.

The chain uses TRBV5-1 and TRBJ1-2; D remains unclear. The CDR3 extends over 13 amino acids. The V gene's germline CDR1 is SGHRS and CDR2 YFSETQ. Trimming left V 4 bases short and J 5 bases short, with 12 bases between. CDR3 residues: CASSEERGYGYTF. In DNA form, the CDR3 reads TGCGCCAGCAGCGAGGAGAGAGGGTATGGCTACACCTTC.

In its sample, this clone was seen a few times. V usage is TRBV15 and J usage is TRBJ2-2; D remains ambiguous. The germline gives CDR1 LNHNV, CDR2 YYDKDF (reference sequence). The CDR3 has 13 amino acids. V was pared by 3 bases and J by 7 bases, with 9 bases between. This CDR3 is CATSSSDIGELFF. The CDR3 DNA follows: TGTGCCACCAGCAGTAGTGATATCGGGGAGCTGTTTTTT.

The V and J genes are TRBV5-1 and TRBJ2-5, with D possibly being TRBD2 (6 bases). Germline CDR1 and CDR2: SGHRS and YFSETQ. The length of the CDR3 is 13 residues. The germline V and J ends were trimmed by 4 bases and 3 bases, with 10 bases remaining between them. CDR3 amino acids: CASSAGLEETQYF. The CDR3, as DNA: TGCGCCAGCAGCGCGGGGTTAGAAGAGACCCAGTACTTC.

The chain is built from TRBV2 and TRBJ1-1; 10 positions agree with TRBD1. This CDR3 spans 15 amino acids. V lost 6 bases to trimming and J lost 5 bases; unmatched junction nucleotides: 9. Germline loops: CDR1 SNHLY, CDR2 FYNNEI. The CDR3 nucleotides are TGTGCCAGCAGAAAAGACAGGGGGCGATATACTGAAGCTTTCTTT. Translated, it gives CASRKDRGRYTEAFF.

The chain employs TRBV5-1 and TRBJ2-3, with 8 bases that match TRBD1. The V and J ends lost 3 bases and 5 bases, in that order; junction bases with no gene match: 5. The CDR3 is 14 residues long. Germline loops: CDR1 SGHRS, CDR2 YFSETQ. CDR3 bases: TGCGCCAGCAGCTCCCAGGGGGCGGGAGATACGCAGTATTTT. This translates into CASSSQGAGDTQYF. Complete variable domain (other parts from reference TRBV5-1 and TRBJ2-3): KAGVTQTPRYLIKTRGQQVTLSCSPISGHRSVSWYQQTPGQGLQFLFEYFSETQRNKGNFPGRFSGRQFSNSRSEMNVSTLELGDSALYLCASSSQGAGDTQYFGPGTRLTVL.

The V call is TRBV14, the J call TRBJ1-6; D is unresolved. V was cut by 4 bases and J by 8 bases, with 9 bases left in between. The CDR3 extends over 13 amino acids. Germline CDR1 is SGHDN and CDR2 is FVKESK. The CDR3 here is CASSPRQDSPLHF. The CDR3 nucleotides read TGTGCCAGCAGCCCTCGCCAGGATTCACCCCTCCACTTT.

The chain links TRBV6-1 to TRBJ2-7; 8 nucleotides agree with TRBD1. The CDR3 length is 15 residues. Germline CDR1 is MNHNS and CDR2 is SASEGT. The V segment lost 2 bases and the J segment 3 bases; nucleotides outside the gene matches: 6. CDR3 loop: CASSEWGQDIYEQYV. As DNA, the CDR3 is TGTGCCAGCAGTGAATGGGGACAGGATATCTACGAGCAGTACGTC.

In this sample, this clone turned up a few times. The CDR3 DNA reads as TGCGCCAGCAGCTCCCGACAGGGTGGTGAAAAACTGTTTTTT. Translation gives CASSSRQGGEKLFF. The chain couples TRBV5-1 to TRBJ1-4, with 7 positions matching TRBD1. The CDR3 is 14 residues long. In germline, CDR1 is SGHRS, CDR2 YFSETQ. Trimming cost V 3 bases and J 7 bases; bases outside gene matches: 6.

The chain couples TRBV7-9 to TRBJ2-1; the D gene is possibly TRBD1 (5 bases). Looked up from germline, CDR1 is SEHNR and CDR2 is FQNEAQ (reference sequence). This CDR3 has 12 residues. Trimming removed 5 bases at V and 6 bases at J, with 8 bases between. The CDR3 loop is CASSPRANEQFF. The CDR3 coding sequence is TGTGCCAGCAGCCCCAGGGCCAATGAGCAGTTCTTC. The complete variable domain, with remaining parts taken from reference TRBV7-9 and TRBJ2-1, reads DTGVSQNPRHKITKRGQNVTFRCDPISEHNRLYWYRQTLGQGPEFLTYFQNEAQLEKSRLLSDRFSAERPKGSFSTLEIQRTEQGDSAMYLCASSPRANEQFFGPGTRLTVL.

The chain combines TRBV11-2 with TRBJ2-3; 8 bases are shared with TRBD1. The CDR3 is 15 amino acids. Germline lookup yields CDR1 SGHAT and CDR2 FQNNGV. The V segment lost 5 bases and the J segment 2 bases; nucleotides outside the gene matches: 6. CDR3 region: CASSRGTGNTDTQYF. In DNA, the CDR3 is TGTGCCAGCAGCCGCGGGACAGGAAACACAGATACGCAGTATTTT.

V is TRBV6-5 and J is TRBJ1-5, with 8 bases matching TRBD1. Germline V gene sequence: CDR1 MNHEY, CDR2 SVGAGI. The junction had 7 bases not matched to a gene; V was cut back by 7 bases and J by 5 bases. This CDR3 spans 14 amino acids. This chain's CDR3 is CASKGGTGYQPQHF. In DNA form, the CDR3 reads TGTGCCAGCAAGGGTGGGACAGGCTATCAGCCCCAGCATTTT.

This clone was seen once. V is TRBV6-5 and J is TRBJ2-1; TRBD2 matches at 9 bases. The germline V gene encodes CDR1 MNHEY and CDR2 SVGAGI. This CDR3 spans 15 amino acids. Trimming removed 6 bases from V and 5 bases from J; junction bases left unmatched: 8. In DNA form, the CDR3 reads TGTGCCAGCAGCCCGAAGACTAGCGGCCACAATGAGCAGTTCTTC. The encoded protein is CASSPKTSGHNEQFF.

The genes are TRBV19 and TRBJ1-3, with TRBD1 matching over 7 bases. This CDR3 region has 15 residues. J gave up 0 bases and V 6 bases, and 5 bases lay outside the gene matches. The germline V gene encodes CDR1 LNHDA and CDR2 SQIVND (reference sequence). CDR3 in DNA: TGTGCCAGTAGCAGAGACAGGGACTCTGGAAACACCATATATTTT. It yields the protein CASSRDRDSGNTIYF.

CDR3 residues: CASSGDWGWTDTQYF. The CDR3, as DNA: TGTGCCAGCAGCGGAGACTGGGGCTGGACAGATACGCAGTATTTT. The chain joins TRBV7-9 to TRBJ2-3; tentative D call: TRBD1 (5 bases). The CDR3 covers 15 residues. The V gene lost 5 bases and the J gene lost 3 bases, with 15 bases spanning the gap. The germline gives CDR1 SEHNR, CDR2 FQNEAQ (reference sequence).

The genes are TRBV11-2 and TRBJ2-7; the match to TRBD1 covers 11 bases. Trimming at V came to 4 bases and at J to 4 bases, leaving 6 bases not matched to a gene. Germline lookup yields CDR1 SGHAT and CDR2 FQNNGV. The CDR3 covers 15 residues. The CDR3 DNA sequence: TGTGCCAGCAGCTACGGGACAGGGGGTTATTACGAGCAGTACGTC. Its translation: CASSYGTGGYYEQYV.

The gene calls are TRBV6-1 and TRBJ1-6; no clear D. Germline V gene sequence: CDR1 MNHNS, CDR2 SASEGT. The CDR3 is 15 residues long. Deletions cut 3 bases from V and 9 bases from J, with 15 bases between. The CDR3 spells CASSDQRGFGSPLHF. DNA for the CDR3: TGTGCCAGCAGTGACCAGCGGGGATTTGGTTCACCCCTCCACTTT.